Included here is one T cell receptor (beta chain) sequence, with context. No antigen is known for it. These data are taken from a study of shared clonotypes between healthy human individuals. Study information: CD4 naive cells filled three plates per donor, CD4 memory three, CD8 naive two and CD8 memory one.

Study results and limitations: Exclusively blood specimens were collected; tissue repertoires likely differ.

This was a deep-level run. As processed by the authors: ImmunoSEQ gave junction-only sequences without quality scores, so filtering differed. The protocol was immunoSEQ multiplex PCR, while the TCRdb copy is restricted to in-frame clones and leaves out a portion. That table furnishes V, J and clone size, whereas the DNA furnished D and trimming. The data show about 2.5 million clones, less than 95% seen once. Unmatched junction bases numbered 11, after V lost 5 bases and J lost 5 bases. CDR1 is MNHNY, CDR2 SVGAGI, per germline (reference sequence). CDR3 length: 15 residues. The chain joins TRBV6-6 to TRBJ2-5; 7 positions agree with TRBD2. Sequenced material: naive CD4+ T cells from PBMCs. Subset in this sample: CD45RA+ positively selected. This TCR derives from a man aged 18 to 30 in good health. Some clones in this sample may be carry-over from other donors' samples. The DNA for the CDR3 is TGTGCCAGCAGTGCAACCGTTGTGGGGGGGGAGACCCAGTACTTC. It translates to CASSATVVGGETQYF.